This paragraph covers one T cell receptor (beta chain) sequence. The data were obtained in a study of blood T cell repertoires in COVID-19. For the study at large: The samples span acute and convalescent COVID-19 from the United States, Italy and Spain. Nucleic acid was either cDNA or gDNA, and it came from T cells, B-cell-depleted T cells, or PBMCs.

As handled by the study authors: Researchers report that nucleated cell counts were estimated from reference gene primer amplification. Libraries were prepared by immunoSEQ multiplex PCR; TCRdb keeps only in-frame clonotypes and omits some of them. V and J calls and clone size come straight from that table; D and trimming were deduced from the DNA. The repertoire includes about 75,000 clones, 80% to 90% of them detected once, and 5.5% to 7% sits in the top ten. The V end lost 5 bases, the J end lost 0 bases, and 13 bases lay between the germline ends. CDR1 and CDR2 (germline): MNHNY, SVGAGI (reference sequence). This CDR3 region has 15 residues. Seattle patients were enrolled during active infection and followed longitudinally.

This chain connects TRBV6-6 to TRBJ1-2; possibly TRBD1 for D (6 bases). The sequenced sample consisted of peripheral blood. The clonotype originates from a man older than 75 with COVID-19, enrolled during active disease. CDR3 region: CASSPGQSANYGYTF. In nucleotides, the CDR3 is TGTGCCAGCAGTCCTGGACAGTCAGCTAACTATGGCTACACCTTC.